Each of the 8 T cell receptor beta chains below was sequenced from the same sample in a study of coeliac disease. Clones were sequenced by immunoSEQ multiplex PCR, and TCRdb holds only the in-frame ones, with some missing. The sample has just over 7,000 clones; 50% to 65% are singletons. The sequenced material came from lamina propria lymphocytes from the gut. These receptors all come from a woman aged 60 to 75 with active celiac disease.

The chain combines TRBV5-8 with TRBJ2-7; 7 bases agree with TRBD1. This CDR3 has 13 residues. Looked up from germline, CDR1 is SGHTS and CDR2 is YDEGEE. Trimming cost V 2 bases and J 3 bases; bases outside gene matches: 2. The CDR3 is CASSFQGDYEQYF. The CDR3 nucleotides read TGTGCCAGCAGCTTTCAGGGGGACTACGAGCAGTACTTC.

By sample fraction, this clone is large. The rearrangement joins TRBV2 to TRBJ1-5; 9 bases match TRBD1. CDR1 and CDR2 from the germline V gene are SNHLY and FYNNEI. CDR3 length equals 13 residues. V shed 8 bases, J shed 9 bases, and the junction held 8 bases outside the gene matches. The DNA for the CDR3 is TGTGCCAGCGTGGGGACAGGGTCTGGGCCCCAGCATTTT. This encodes CASVGTGSGPQHF. Looking up the rest from reference TRBV2 and TRBJ1-5 gives the full variable domain: EPEVTQTPSHQVTQMGQEVILRCVPISNHLYFYWYRQILGQKVEFLVSFYNNEISEKSEIFDDQFSVERPDGSNFTLKIRSTKLEDSAMYFCASVGTGSGPQHFGDGTRLSIL.

The V gene is TRBV6-5, the J gene TRBJ1-2; TRBD1 might be the D (5 bases). Trimming took 5 bases from V and 0 from J, leaving 13 bases between them. The CDR3 is 15 amino acids. CDR1 and CDR2 (germline): MNHEY, SVGAGI. The CDR3 loop is CASSPLSRANYGYTF. The CDR3 nucleotides are TGTGCCAGCAGTCCTCTTAGCAGGGCTAACTATGGCTACACCTTC.

The gene calls are TRBV30 and TRBJ1-5; tentative D call: TRBD1 (5 bases). Germline CDR1 and CDR2: GTSNPN and SVGIG (reference sequence). V lost 2 bases and J lost 4, with 15 bases in between. There are 15 residues in the CDR3. The CDR3, as DNA: TGTGCCTGGAGTTACAAGACAGCAAATAATCAGCCCCAGCATTTT. Its translation is CAWSYKTANNQPQHF.

CDR3 DNA: TGCGCCAGCAGCTTGGGACTAGCGGGGAGGAGCTCCTACAATGAGCAGTTCTTC. Translating it yields CASSLGLAGRSSYNEQFF. The chain couples TRBV5-1 to TRBJ2-1; 11 bases map to TRBD2. The ends lost 0 bases at V and 0 bases at J; junction bases unmatched: 5. The CDR3 consists of 18 residues. Per germline, CDR1 SGHRS and CDR2 YFSETQ. Complete variable domain (other parts from reference TRBV5-1 and TRBJ2-1): KAGVTQTPRYLIKTRGQQVTLSCSPISGHRSVSWYQQTPGQGLQFLFEYFSETQRNKGNFPGRFSGRQFSNSRSEMNVSTLELGDSALYLCASSLGLAGRSSYNEQFFGPGTRLTVL.

In this sample, this clone turned up a few times. The chain uses TRBV29-1 and TRBJ2-3; D gene ambiguous. Germline V gene sequence: CDR1 SQVTM, CDR2 ANQGSEA. This CDR3 region has 15 residues. Trimming stripped 0 bases from V and 2 bases from J, with 12 bases between. The CDR3, as DNA: TGCAGCGTTGAAGAGGGCCGAACTCACACAGATACGCAGTATTTT. It specifies CSVEEGRTHTDTQYF.

The chain carries TRBV5-6 and TRBJ2-3, with 9 bases that match TRBD2. CDR1 is SGHDT and CDR2 is YYEEEE in the germline V gene. Unmatched junction bases numbered 7, after V lost 0 bases and J lost 2 bases. The CDR3 contains 17 residues. CDR3: CASSLALAGIYTDTQYF. CDR3 coding DNA: TGTGCCAGCAGCTTGGCCCTAGCGGGGATATACACAGATACGCAGTATTTT. Together with reference TRBV5-6 and TRBJ2-3, the CDR3 gives the full variable domain: DAGVTQSPTHLIKTRGQQVTLRCSPKSGHDTVSWYQQALGQGPQFIFQYYEEEERQRGNFPDRFSGHQFPNYSSELNVNALLLGDSALYLCASSLALAGIYTDTQYFGPGTRLTVL.

This clone turned up a few times. CDR3 in amino acids: CASSAYTGFDGYTF. The DNA for the CDR3 is TGCGCCAGCAGCGCCTACACAGGGTTCGATGGCTACACCTTC. J is TRBJ1-2 and V is TRBV5-1; D possibly corresponds to TRBD1 (6 bases). Germline V CDR1 and CDR2: SGHRS, YFSETQ. V lost 4 bases and J 6 bases, leaving 16 bases between the germline ends. This CDR3 region has 14 residues.